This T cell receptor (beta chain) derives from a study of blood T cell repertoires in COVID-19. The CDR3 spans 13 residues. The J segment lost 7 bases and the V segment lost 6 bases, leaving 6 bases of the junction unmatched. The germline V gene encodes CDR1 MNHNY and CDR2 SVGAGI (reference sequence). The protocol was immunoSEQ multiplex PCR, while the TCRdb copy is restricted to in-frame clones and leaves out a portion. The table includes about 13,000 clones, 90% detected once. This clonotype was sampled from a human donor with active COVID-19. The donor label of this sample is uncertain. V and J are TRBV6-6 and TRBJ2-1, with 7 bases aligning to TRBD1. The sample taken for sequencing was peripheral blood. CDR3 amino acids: CASSRSQGNEQFF. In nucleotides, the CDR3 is TGTGCCAGCAGCCGTTCACAGGGGAATGAGCAGTTCTTC.